Included here is one TCR beta chain sequence, with context. No cognate antigen has been identified for it. No much larger clonotype is one base removed from it; base qualities were not supplied. TCRbeta CDR3 regions were amplified from genomic DNA by means of the immunoSEQ Assay, a bias-controlled multiplex PCR. In the original analysis: Within the assay, amplification of reference gene primers was used to estimate how many nucleated cells each sample contained. Sequence reads were collapsed and filtered to measure the absolute abundance of every unique TCRbeta CDR3 rearrangement. For each sample, productive Simpson clonality was calculated as the square root of Simpson's diversity index over productive rearrangements. As stored in TCRdb, this immuneACCESS dataset retains in-frame rearrangements with V and J assigned. A fraction of the clones does not appear; measured against another copy, unresolved V genes explain less than half of the discrepancy, and the remainder lacks a known reason. The V and J calls and clone size are taken from that table; D and trimming were inferred from the DNA. The sample table lists some 30,000 clones, less than 95% of them with a count of one. About 1% of the sample belongs to the ten largest clones.

Collaborating institutions collected whole blood in K2EDTA tubes following their own protocols. For TCRbeta analysis, collaborator samples were shipped as frozen whole blood, as isolated PBMCs, or as DNA extracted from either sample type. This sample stems from a study of blood T cell repertoires in COVID-19 (dated by TCRdb to the early 2020s). Broadly, across the study: The collaborator samples originated in the United States, Italy and Spain and spanned the acute and convalescent phases of COVID-19. The prospective study material was composed of cDNA or gDNA derived from T cells, B-cell-depleted T cells, or PBMCs. The repertoires were made available in a free public database intended to serve as a resource for research on the immune response to SARS-CoV-2. Subjects who had been exposed to COVID-19, were actively infected with it, or had recovered from it provided the deeply sampled blood TCRbeta repertoires that made up the dataset. A de-identified subject ID, COVID-19 status, age in years and sex were almost always included in the sample metadata. Where available, HLA class I and class II types were taken from metadata supplied by the sample provider and were not determined by assay-based typing. Samples were obtained from the ongoing ImmuneRACE study (first 160 participants) and from over a thousand subjects provided by 6 global collaborators. The paper as a whole reports these results and caveats: How much clinical and demographic metadata was included differed by source and by participant, and the metadata was provided uncurated.

The CDR3 holds 13 amino acids from the cysteine to the phenylalanine. Just CDR3 DNA is preserved here, 39 bases in frame from base 1. Unmatched junction bases come to 4, with V trimmed by 3 bases and J by 5 bases. According to the germline V gene, CDR1 reads SGHRS and CDR2 reads YFSETQ. The sample comprised peripheral blood. The receptor comes from a man between 65 and 85 years old with active or convalescent COVID-19. The chain links TRBV5-1 with TRBJ1-1, with 7 junctional bases fitting TRBD1. The nucleotides read TGCGCCAGCAGCTCTACAGGGGAAACTGAAGCTTTCTTT. Its translation is CASSSTGETEAFF.